Listed here is a single TCR beta chain. Its specificity is not known. Before the COVID-19 pandemic, during about 2011-2018, CD4+ T cells were taken from unexposed donors. CD4+ T cells were isolated from the cells after 10 days of culture. The sample belongs to a study of CD4 T cells in relation to SARS-CoV-2 and coronaviruses. About the study: PBMCs were cultured with antigen for nine to eleven days before TCR beta sequencing.

Profiled with immunoSEQ multiplex PCR; TCRdb holds only in-frame clones, not every one. The sample shows 11,000 or so clones, 60% to 80% of them seen only once. The CDR3 length is 16 residues. Germline trimming cut 0 bases from V and 6 bases from J; bases unmatched to any gene: 8. Germline values: CDR1 LGHDT, CDR2 YNNKEL (reference sequence). Sequencing used CD4+ T cells from PBMCs, cultured in vitro. This TCR was sampled from a human donor in good health. The chain links TRBV3-1 (or the pseudogene TRBV3-2) to TRBJ2-1, with TRBD1 identical over 7 bases. The CDR3 bases are TGTGCCAGCAGCCAAGAACAGGGGCGATCGATCAATGAGCAGTTCTTC. Translation: CASSQEQGRSINEQFF.